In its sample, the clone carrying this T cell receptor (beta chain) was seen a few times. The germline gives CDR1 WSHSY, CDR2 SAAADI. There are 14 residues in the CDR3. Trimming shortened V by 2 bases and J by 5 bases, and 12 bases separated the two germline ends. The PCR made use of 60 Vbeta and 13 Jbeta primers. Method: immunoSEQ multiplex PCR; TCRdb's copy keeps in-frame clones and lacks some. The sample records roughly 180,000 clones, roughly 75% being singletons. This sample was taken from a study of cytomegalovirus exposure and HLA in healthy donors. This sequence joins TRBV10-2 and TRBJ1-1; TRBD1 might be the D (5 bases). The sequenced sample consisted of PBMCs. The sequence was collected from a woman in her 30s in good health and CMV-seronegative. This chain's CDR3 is CASSEGRGWTEAFF. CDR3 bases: TGCGCCAGCAGTGAGGGGAGGGGATGGACTGAAGCTTTCTTT.